The rows below give T cell receptor beta chains drawn from one sample of a study of blood T cell repertoires in COVID-19. Method: immunoSEQ multiplex PCR; TCRdb's copy keeps in-frame clones and lacks some. This table has 350,000 to 450,000 clones, about 91% appearing once. Input material: peripheral blood. These receptors all come from a woman between 40 and 50 years old with COVID-19, enrolled during active disease. Both conserved end residues are part of each CDR3. The order of the fields is J gene, clone size, D gene, V gene, CDR3 protein, CDR3 DNA. D genes are given only for firm matches. A clone size is listed for some rows: how often the clone was seen (once, few, many), or a class if it is expanded.

>TRBJ1-5|-|-|TRBV7-2
CASTESGVSNQPQHF
TGTGCCAGCACTGAAAGCGGGGTCAGCAATCAGCCCCAGCATTTT
>TRBJ2-1|-|-|TRBV1
CTSLPSSYNEQFF
TGCACCAGCCTTCCTAGCAGTTACAATGAGCAGTTCTTC
>TRBJ1-1|few|-|TRBV6-5
CASYAQHNTEAFF
TGTGCCAGCTATGCACAGCACAACACTGAAGCTTTCTTT
>TRBJ2-1|-|-|TRBV4-2
CASSQDLGLASYNEQFF
TGTGCCAGCAGCCAAGATCTTGGGCTAGCGTCCTACAATGAGCAGTTCTTC
>TRBJ1-2|-|-|TRBV4-3
CASSPNTGHHGYTF
TGCGCCAGCAGCCCAAACACGGGACATCATGGCTACACCTTC
>TRBJ1-5|-|TRBD1|TRBV6-2/TRBV6-3
CASSATGTGNQPQHF
TGTGCCAGCAGTGCCACCGGGACAGGGAATCAGCCCCAGCATTTT
>TRBJ2-7|few|-|TRBV6-5
CASSYSPQGGYEQYF
TGCGCCAGCAGTTACTCACCACAGGGTGGCTACGAGCAGTACTTC
>TRBJ1-1|-|TRBD1|TRBV28
CASLGQAVTVNTEAFF
TGTGCCAGCTTGGGACAGGCGGTAACGGTGAACACTGAAGCTTTCTTT
>TRBJ1-1|-|-|TRBV14
CASSHLQGEAFF
TGTGCCAGCAGCCACCTACAGGGTGAAGCTTTCTTT
>TRBJ2-7|-|TRBD1|TRBV12-3/TRBV12-4
CASSSTGTYEQYF
TGTGCCAGCAGTTCGACAGGGACCTACGAGCAGTACTTC
>TRBJ1-5|-|TRBD1|TRBV4-1
CASSIRTGGSDQPQHF
TGCGCCAGCAGCATCCGGACAGGGGGATCGGATCAGCCCCAGCATTTT
>TRBJ1-2|-|TRBD1|TRBV28
CASSLTGGSYTF
TGTGCCAGCAGTTTGACAGGGGGTAGCTACACCTTC
>TRBJ1-2|-|-|TRBV3-1/TRBV3-2
CASSHGVNLNYGYTF
TGTGCCAGCAGCCACGGGGTCAACTTAAACTATGGCTACACCTTC
>TRBJ2-7|once|TRBD1|TRBV4-3
CASSPGRDRGYEQYF
TGCGCCAGCAGCCCCGGACGGGACAGGGGATACGAGCAGTACTTC
>TRBJ2-7|few|TRBD2|TRBV20-1
CSASGRLAGGNEQYF
TGCAGTGCTAGTGGTCGACTAGCGGGAGGGAACGAGCAGTACTTC
>TRBJ1-5|-|-|TRBV12-3/TRBV12-4
CASSLSGQPQHF
TGTGCCAGCAGTCTATCCGGTCAGCCCCAGCATTTT
>TRBJ2-5|-|TRBD2|TRBV7-6
CASSLQLAGARETQYF
TGTGCCAGCAGCCTCCAACTAGCGGGAGCCCGAGAGACCCAGTACTTC
>TRBJ1-5|-|TRBD1|TRBV3-1/TRBV3-2
CASSRKTGGDQPQHF
TGTGCCAGCAGCCGCAAGACAGGGGGGGATCAGCCCCAGCATTTT
>TRBJ1-6|-|-|TRBV7-9
CASSVDSSGSPLHF
TGTGCCAGCAGCGTCGACAGTAGCGGTTCACCCCTCCACTTT
>TRBJ1-6|-|-|TRBV9
CASSVAGSYNSPLHF
TGTGCCAGCAGCGTAGCCGGGTCTTATAATTCACCCCTCCACTTT
>TRBJ1-2|-|TRBD1|TRBV7-2
CASSGGQGARGYTF
TGTGCCAGCAGCGGGGGACAGGGGGCAAGAGGCTACACCTTC
>TRBJ2-1|-|TRBD2|TRBV7-2
CASSLVAGEGSYNEQFF
TGTGCCAGCAGCTTGGTAGCGGGAGAAGGATCCTACAATGAGCAGTTCTTC
>TRBJ2-7|-|-|TRBV5-5
CASSLYRDHSYEQYF
TGTGCCAGCAGCTTATACCGGGATCACTCCTACGAGCAGTACTTC
>TRBJ2-1|-|-|TRBV28
CASQQGTGPFYNEQFF
TGTGCCAGCCAACAGGGCACAGGTCCATTTTACAATGAGCAGTTCTTC
>TRBJ1-5|-|-|TRBV30
CAWSFRGYQPQHF
TGTGCCTGGAGTTTCCGGGGATATCAGCCCCAGCATTTT
>TRBJ2-1|-|TRBD2|TRBV5-4
CASSLRTSVGYYNEQFF
TGTGCCAGCAGCTTGAGGACTAGCGTTGGTTACTACAATGAGCAGTTCTTC
>TRBJ2-4|-|-|TRBV27
CASTTTYRKNIQYF
TGTGCCAGCACTACGACCTACAGGAAAAACATTCAGTACTTC